The rows below give T cell receptor beta chains drawn from one sample of a study of T cell responses to AZD1222 COVID-19 vaccine. Assay: immunoSEQ multiplex PCR; the TCRdb copy retains only in-frame clones and omits some. The table shows some 150,000 clones, with more than 90% occurring only once. This specimen consisted of peripheral blood, obtained 28 days after the second AZD1222 dose. These TCRs come from an adult who received the AZD1222 COVID-19 vaccine. Both conserved end residues are part of each CDR3. A D gene is named only where the DNA matches it firmly. The size entry is marked missing in some rows and otherwise reads once, few, many or a size class.

V,D,J,size,DNA,CDR3
TRBV24-1,NA,TRBJ2-7,NA,TGTGCCACCAGTGATTTGTCGGAAATTTCGTCCTATTACGAGCAGTACTTC,CATSDLSEISSYYEQYF
TRBV20-1,NA,TRBJ1-1,NA,TGCAGTGCTAGTGGGACCGGGACACCTAACACTGAAGCTTTCTTT,CSASGTGTPNTEAFF
TRBV12-3/TRBV12-4,NA,TRBJ1-2,NA,TGTGCCAGCAGTTTTCGGGACAACCATGGCTACACCTTC,CASSFRDNHGYTF
TRBV30,TRBD2,TRBJ2-6,NA,TGTGCCTGGTCCTCAGGGACTAGCGGGAGTAGTACTGGGGCCAACGTCCTGACTTTC,CAWSSGTSGSSTGANVLTF
TRBV7-6,NA,TRBJ1-1,NA,TGTGCCAGCAGTCACACCACAGGGCTGAACACTGAAGCTTTCTTT,CASSHTTGLNTEAFF
TRBV29-1,TRBD1,TRBJ1-3,NA,TGCAGCGTTTTAGGGACAGCCAGCTCTGGAAACACCATATATTTT,CSVLGTASSGNTIYF
TRBV18,TRBD2,TRBJ2-5,once,TGTGCCAGTAGACTAGCGGGGTCTGAGACCCAGTACTTC,CASRLAGSETQYF
TRBV12-3/TRBV12-4,NA,TRBJ1-6,NA,TGTGCCAGCAGTTTACAGGGAAAACCCCTCCACTTT,CASSLQGKPLHF
TRBV5-1,NA,TRBJ2-7,NA,TGCGCCAGCAGCTTGGCACCGGGGGCGCGCTACGAGCAGTACTTC,CASSLAPGARYEQYF
TRBV2,NA,TRBJ2-1,once,TGTGCCAGCAGTGACGAGACGCTATCAATTTTGGGATACAATGAGCAGTTCTTC,CASSDETLSILGYNEQFF
TRBV5-1,TRBD1,TRBJ1-1,NA,TGCGCCAGCAGCTTGGCCCCGGGACAGCACACTGAAGCTTTCTTT,CASSLAPGQHTEAFF
TRBV6-5,NA,TRBJ2-7,NA,TGTGCCATCCGAGGGGCAGCAACCTACGAGCAGTACTTC,CAIRGAATYEQYF
TRBV27,TRBD2,TRBJ2-3,NA,TGTGCCAGCAGTTTGGTGGGAGGGGCGCAGTATTTT,CASSLVGGAQYF
TRBV7-2,NA,TRBJ1-2,NA,TGTGCCAGCAGCTTAGCGATTCCAGGCGGCTACACCTTC,CASSLAIPGGYTF
TRBV5-6,TRBD2,TRBJ2-7,NA,TGTGCCAGCAGCTTGAGCCCTAGCGGAGATACCTACGAGCAGTACTTC,CASSLSPSGDTYEQYF
TRBV7-2,NA,TRBJ1-1,NA,TGTGCCAGCAGCTTATCCCTGAACACTGAAGCTTTCTTT,CASSLSLNTEAFF
TRBV5-1,TRBD2,TRBJ2-3,medium-sized,TGCGCCAGCAGCGGGGGACTAGCGGGGAGTAGGACAGATACGCAGTATTTT,CASSGGLAGSRTDTQYF
TRBV6-1,NA,TRBJ1-1,once,TGTGCCAGCAGTGAGACCGGTGCTGGTGAAGCTTTCTTT,CASSETGAGEAFF
TRBV12-3/TRBV12-4,NA,TRBJ2-3,NA,TGTGCCAGCAGCTTCAACACAGATACGCAGTATTTT,CASSFNTDTQYF
TRBV7-9,NA,TRBJ2-4,NA,TGTGCCAGCAGCTTATCGGACTCTGCCAAAAACATTCAGTACTTC,CASSLSDSAKNIQYF
TRBV5-1,TRBD2,TRBJ2-7,NA,TGCGCCAGCAGCGGAATAGCGGGGGGGCCTGGTGAGCAGTACTTC,CASSGIAGGPGEQYF
TRBV24-1,NA,TRBJ2-7,NA,TGTGCCACCAGTGATGGGACTTACTACGAGCAGTACTTC,CATSDGTYYEQYF
TRBV5-1,NA,TRBJ1-1,NA,TGCGCCAGCAGCTACTCGGGACGGGGGGACACTGAAGCTTTCTTT,CASSYSGRGDTEAFF
TRBV9,NA,TRBJ1-3,NA,TGTGCCAGCAGCGTAGGCGGAGACGGAAACACCATATATTTT,CASSVGGDGNTIYF
TRBV9,NA,TRBJ1-6,NA,TGTGCCAGCACGGCAGGAGGGGTGGGATCACCCCTCCACTTT,CASTAGGVGSPLHF
TRBV19,NA,TRBJ1-5,NA,TGTGCCACAAGGAGAGACAATCAGCCCCAGCATTTT,CATRRDNQPQHF
TRBV5-1,NA,TRBJ2-7,NA,TGCGCCAGCAGCTTGGAGGGGGGAGCGGGCGAGCAGTACTTC,CASSLEGGAGEQYF
TRBV27,NA,TRBJ1-6,NA,TGTGCCAGCAGTAATCTGGTTCACTCACCCCTCCACTTT,CASSNLVHSPLHF
TRBV6-2/TRBV6-3,NA,TRBJ1-1,NA,TGTGCCAGCAGTTACTCGAGGAGAGAAGCTTTCTTT,CASSYSRREAFF
TRBV9,TRBD2,TRBJ2-2,NA,TGTGCCAGCAGCGTCGGAGGGACTACAACCGGGGAGCTGTTTTTT,CASSVGGTTTGELFF
TRBV18,NA,TRBJ1-3,NA,TGTGCCAGCTCACCAGTGGTACAGGGAGTAAACACCATATATTTT,CASSPVVQGVNTIYF
TRBV12-3/TRBV12-4,NA,TRBJ2-7,few,TGTGCCAGCAGTTTATCCCAACAGGGCAAGCAGTACTTC,CASSLSQQGKQYF
TRBV29-1,TRBD2,TRBJ2-4,NA,TGCAGCGTTTTAACCGGGACTAGCGGGAGGGCCAGCAAAAACATTCAGTACTTC,CSVLTGTSGRASKNIQYF
TRBV27,NA,TRBJ1-1,once,TGTGCCAGTAGGGGGGGGGCTTGGGCTTTCTTT,CASRGGAWAFF
TRBV29-1,NA,TRBJ2-3,NA,TGCAGCGGATGGACATCAGATACGCAGTATTTT,CSGWTSDTQYF
TRBV15,NA,TRBJ1-5,NA,TGTGCCACCAGCACTCCAGGGAATCAGCCCCAGCATTTT,CATSTPGNQPQHF
TRBV6-4,TRBD2,TRBJ2-1,NA,TGTGCCAGCAGTGACCGCGTCGGGGGGGCTGGCATCAATGAGCAGTTCTTC,CASSDRVGGAGINEQFF
TRBV5-8,NA,TRBJ1-5,NA,TGTGCCAGCAGCTTGGAGGGGGGATTTAGTCAGCCCCAGCATTTT,CASSLEGGFSQPQHF
TRBV19,NA,TRBJ1-1,few,TGTGCCAGTAGTATAAGGGCTTCAGGGGTGAACACTGAAGCTTTCTTT,CASSIRASGVNTEAFF
TRBV7-8,NA,TRBJ1-1,NA,TGTGCCAGCAGCTTAGCGGGACCGCGGAACACTGAAGCTTTCTTT,CASSLAGPRNTEAFF
TRBV20-1,NA,TRBJ2-1,once,TGCAGTGCTAGTACCCCTAGGGCGAATGAGCAGTTCTTC,CSASTPRANEQFF
TRBV2,NA,TRBJ1-2,NA,TGTGCCAGCAGTGTAGAAGAATTCTATGGCTACACCTTC,CASSVEEFYGYTF
TRBV4-2,NA,TRBJ1-4,NA,TGTGCCAGCAGCCAGCTAGCAGGGTCAACTAATGAAAAACTGTTTTTT,CASSQLAGSTNEKLFF
TRBV13,NA,TRBJ1-1,NA,TGTGCCAGCAGCTCCCCGGTAGGGGGAAACACTGAAGCTTTCTTT,CASSSPVGGNTEAFF
TRBV10-3,NA,TRBJ1-5,NA,TGTGCCATCAGACCGGGGCCGGGTAGCAATCAGCCCCAGCATTTT,CAIRPGPGSNQPQHF
TRBV7-8,NA,TRBJ2-7,NA,TGTGCCAGCAGCTTATCCCGACAGCACTACGAGCAGTACTTC,CASSLSRQHYEQYF
TRBV27,TRBD1,TRBJ1-6,NA,TGTGCCAGCAGTTCATTCCGGGACAGGCTATTCCGAGGGGGTTCACCCCTCCACTTT,CASSSFRDRLFRGGSPLHF
TRBV7-9,NA,TRBJ1-1,NA,TGTGCCAGCTACCGGACGGGTGGCACTGAAGCTTTCTTT,CASYRTGGTEAFF
TRBV4-1,NA,TRBJ2-7,NA,TGCGCCAGCAGCCAAGGGCTTAGCGCCACCTCCTACGAGCAGTACTTC,CASSQGLSATSYEQYF
TRBV29-1,TRBD2,TRBJ2-2,NA,TGCAGCGTCATTATCCTAGCGGGAGCCCACACCGGGGAGCTGTTTTTT,CSVIILAGAHTGELFF
TRBV19,TRBD2,TRBJ2-5,NA,TGTGCCAGTAGCCCCGGGGGGGCGATAAGGGAGACCCAGTACTTC,CASSPGGAIRETQYF
TRBV6-1,NA,TRBJ1-2,NA,TGTGCCAGCAGTGAATTAGGCAGACGACAGGATGGCTACACCTTC,CASSELGRRQDGYTF
TRBV19,NA,TRBJ1-1,NA,TGTGCCAGTAGATTAATGGGCCTGAACACTGAAGCTTTCTTT,CASRLMGLNTEAFF
TRBV7-8,NA,TRBJ2-7,NA,TGTGCCAGCAGCTTAGAAGGGCGCACCTACGAGCAGTACTTC,CASSLEGRTYEQYF
TRBV29-1,NA,TRBJ1-1,NA,TGCAGCGTGGTTTGGGGTGAAGCTTTCTTT,CSVVWGEAFF
TRBV11-1,TRBD1,TRBJ1-6,few,TGTGCCAGCAGCATATATACAGGGGGATCACCCCTCCACTTT,CASSIYTGGSPLHF
TRBV28,NA,TRBJ1-5,NA,TGTGCCAGCAGTCCTTATTGGCCGGGGCATAGCAATCAGCCCCAGCATTTT,CASSPYWPGHSNQPQHF